The next 24 T cell receptor beta chains were all read from a single sample in a study of blood T cell repertoires in COVID-19 (TCRdb year 2020). Preparation of the library involved the immunoSEQ multiplex PCR assay. As stored in TCRdb, this immuneACCESS dataset retains in-frame rearrangements with V and J assigned. A fraction of the clones does not appear; measured against another copy, unresolved V genes explain less than half of the discrepancy, and the remainder lacks a known reason. This sample holds 90,000 to 150,000 clones; around 85% were observed only once. In total, the top ten clones hold 2% to 3% of the sample. Material for sequencing was peripheral blood. The receptors were gathered from a man in his fifties with acute or convalescent COVID-19.

The chain links TRBV2 to TRBJ1-4; no definite D call. This CDR3 has 14 amino acids. Trimming pared 5 bases from V and 4 bases from J, leaving 11 bases between. The germline V gene encodes CDR1 SNHLY and CDR2 FYNNEI. The CDR3 loop is CASSQREFNEKLFF. CDR3 nucleotide sequence: TGTGCCAGCAGTCAGAGGGAGTTTAATGAAAAACTGTTTTTT.

The chain carries TRBV23-1 and TRBJ2-7; 10 positions agree with TRBD1. TRBV23-1 carries the ORF label, with uncertain function. The CDR3 is 17 amino acids. The junction had 5 bases not matched to a gene; V was cut back by 0 bases and J by 0 bases. The CDR3 loop reads CASSQSQGQGHSYEQYF. The CDR3 nucleotides are TGCGCCAGCAGTCAATCGCAGGGACAGGGGCACTCCTACGAGCAGTACTTC.

J is TRBJ1-4 and V is TRBV29-1; 7 bases fit TRBD1. V shed 1 base, J shed 7 bases, and the junction held 3 bases outside the gene matches. CDR1 SQVTM and CDR2 ANQGSEA come from the germline V gene. The CDR3 totals 13 residues. The CDR3 sequence: CSVEGQGREKLFF. The CDR3 DNA reads as TGCAGCGTTGAAGGACAGGGACGTGAAAAACTGTTTTTT.

The chain joins TRBV19 to TRBJ1-1; D is perhaps TRBD1 (6 bases). Germline-derived CDR1 and CDR2 are LNHDA and SQIVND (reference sequence). This CDR3 has 11 residues. The V end was cut by 6 bases, the J end by 11 bases, with 13 bases between. The CDR3 region is CASSQGIRAFF. In DNA form, the CDR3 reads TGTGCCAGTAGCCAGGGGATTAGGGCTTTCTTT.

The J gene is TRBJ2-3, the V gene TRBV7-2; no clear D. The CDR3 sequence is 13 residues long. Germline CDR1 and CDR2: SGHTA and FQGNSA. The ends were cut back, 5 bases at V and 6 bases at J, with 12 bases in the middle. For the CDR3, the DNA is TGTGCCAGCAGCGTCAATGATGAGGATACGCAGTATTTT. This translates into CASSVNDEDTQYF.

The V gene is TRBV11-1, the J gene TRBJ2-1; D possibly corresponds to TRBD1 (5 bases). V lost 3 bases to trimming and J lost 6 bases, with 15 bases between them. The CDR3 is 15 amino acids. In germline, CDR1 is SGHAT, CDR2 FQDESV (reference sequence). In DNA form, the CDR3 reads TGTGCCAGCAGCTTCTTGGTGGGGCGAGGCAATGAGCAGTTCTTC. This codes for CASSFLVGRGNEQFF.

The chain links TRBV12-5 to TRBJ2-2; 8 bases fit TRBD1. Germline V gives CDR1 LGHNT, CDR2 FRNRAP. The CDR3 spans 15 residues. V shed 6 bases and J 6 bases; nucleotides not matched to a gene: 9. The CDR3 bases are TGTGCTAGTGGACCCTCGGGACAGGTCCCCGGGGAGCTGTTTTTT. Amino acid sequence: CASGPSGQVPGELFF. The variable domain in full, completed from reference TRBV12-5 and TRBJ2-2, reads DARVTQTPRHKVTEMGQEVTMRCQPILGHNTVFWYRQTMMQGLELLAYFRNRAPLDDSGMPKDRFSAEMPDATLATLKIQPSEPRDSAVYFCASGPSGQVPGELFFGEGSRLTVL.

The V and J genes are TRBV7-2 and TRBJ2-1, with D perhaps TRBD2 (6 bases). The germline V gene encodes CDR1 SGHTA and CDR2 FQGNSA. V dropped 0 bases and J dropped 1 base, with 10 bases sitting between them. This CDR3 has 16 amino acids. The CDR3 sequence: CASSLASGGSYNEQFF. CDR3 coding DNA: TGTGCCAGCAGCTTAGCTAGCGGAGGTTCCTACAATGAGCAGTTCTTC. The whole variable domain, filled in from reference TRBV7-2 and TRBJ2-1, reads GAGVSQSPSNKVTEKGKDVELRCDPISGHTALYWYRQSLGQGLEFLIYFQGNSAPDKSGLPSDRFSAERTGGSVSTLTIQRTQQEDSAVYLCASSLASGGSYNEQFFGPGTRLTVL.

The chain is built from TRBV3-1 (or the pseudogene TRBV3-2) and TRBJ1-4; D is perhaps TRBD1 (6 bases). Germline CDR1 and CDR2: LGHDT and YNNKEL (reference sequence). Trimming cost V 0 bases and J 8 bases, with 13 bases left between them. This CDR3 contains 15 residues. The CDR3 nucleotides read TGTGCCAGCAGCCAAGATGGGGGGGCCCGGGAAAAACTGTTTTTT. It is translated as CASSQDGGAREKLFF.

V is TRBV19 and J is TRBJ1-2; D perhaps matches TRBD1 (5 bases). Trimming cost V 5 bases and J 3 bases, with 13 bases left between them. CDR1 is LNHDA, CDR2 SQIVND, per germline (reference sequence). The CDR3 loop spans 14 amino acids. For the CDR3, the DNA is TGTGCCAGTAGTGCTTGGGGGGTTCACTATGGCTACACCTTC. Translating it yields CASSAWGVHYGYTF.

The chain joins TRBV6-5 to TRBJ1-4, with a tentative D call TRBD1 (6 bases). The length of the CDR3 is 15 residues. Trimming cost V 0 bases and J 5 bases, with 10 bases left between them. The germline CDR1 and CDR2 sequences are MNHEY and SVGAGI. The CDR3 loop reads CASSYSAGANEKLFF. The DNA for the CDR3 is TGTGCCAGCAGTTACTCGGCAGGGGCGAATGAAAAACTGTTTTTT.

V usage is TRBV29-1 and J usage is TRBJ1-2; 8 bases are shared with TRBD1. This CDR3 contains 15 residues. After removal of 6 bases from V and 8 bases from J, the junction contained 17 bases not matched to a gene. Germline CDR1 and CDR2: SQVTM and ANQGSEA. In nucleotides, the CDR3 is TGCAGCGTGCCGACAGGGGACCGCTCCCTCGACGGCTACACCTTC. Its protein product is CSVPTGDRSLDGYTF.

This rearrangement joins TRBV15 to TRBJ1-6; possible D gene TRBD1, 5 bases. V lost 0 bases and J lost 7, with 10 bases in between. The CDR3 has 15 residues. Germline V gene sequence: CDR1 LNHNV, CDR2 YYDKDF (reference sequence). The CDR3 DNA reads TGTGCCACCAGCAGAGACCGACCAGGGAATTCACCCCTCCACTTT. It encodes CATSRDRPGNSPLHF.

This clone was counted only a few times. The chain has TRBV18 and TRBJ1-1; D unclear. The CDR3 covers 13 residues. The germline V and J ends were trimmed by 3 bases and 5 bases, with 10 bases remaining between them. Germline values: CDR1 KGHSH, CDR2 LQKENI. CDR3 residues: CASSPHPRTEAFF. The CDR3 DNA follows: TGTGCCAGCTCACCCCACCCCCGGACTGAAGCTTTCTTT. Full variable domain (outside the CDR3, taken from reference TRBV18 and TRBJ1-1): NAGVMQNPRHLVRRRGQEARLRCSPMKGHSHVYWYRQLPEEGLKFMVYLQKENIIDESGMPKERFSAEFPKEGPSILRIQQVVRGDSAAYFCASSPHPRTEAFFGQGTRLTVV.

The chain combines TRBV10-2 with TRBJ2-7, with TRBD1 matching over 9 bases. V shed 6 bases and J 1 base; nucleotides not matched to a gene: 7. This CDR3 contains 15 residues. Looked up from germline, CDR1 is WSHSY and CDR2 is SAAADI. The CDR3 sequence: CASSTPGQGSYEQYF. The CDR3 nucleotides read TGCGCCAGCAGCACACCGGGACAGGGATCCTACGAGCAGTACTTC.

Written as DNA, the CDR3 is TGTGCCAGCATTAACGAGTACAATGAGCAGTTCTTC. It translates to CASINEYNEQFF. The rearrangement joins TRBV19 to TRBJ2-1; D ambiguous. V shed 9 bases and J shed 4 bases, with 10 bases lying between them. Germline-derived CDR1 and CDR2 are LNHDA and SQIVND (reference sequence). The CDR3 runs to 12 residues.

The chain employs TRBV5-1 and TRBJ2-7; 9 bases match TRBD1. The CDR3 has 13 residues. The germline gives CDR1 SGHRS, CDR2 YFSETQ. The V segment lost 5 bases and the J segment 12 bases; nucleotides outside the gene matches: 12. CDR3 in DNA: TGCGCCAGCAGGCGGACAGGGGCGGCTTTCCGGTACTTC. Its protein is CASRRTGAAFRYF.

The chain is built from TRBV25-1 and TRBJ2-1, with 14 bases identical to TRBD2. Germline V gene lookup returns CDR1 MGHDK and CDR2 SYGVNS. The J segment lost 11 bases and the V segment lost 5 bases, leaving 11 bases of the junction unmatched. CDR3 length equals 16 residues. CDR3 sequence reads: CASSPVLTSGRGQQFF. The CDR3 nucleotides are TGTGCCAGCAGTCCTGTTTTGACTAGCGGGAGGGGTCAGCAGTTCTTC. The entire variable domain, with the rest obtained from reference TRBV25-1 and TRBJ2-1, is as follows: EADIYQTPRYLVIGTGKKITLECSQTMGHDKMYWYQQDPGMELHLIHYSYGVNSTEKGDLSSESTVSRIRTEHFPLTLESARPSHTSQYLCASSPVLTSGRGQQFFGPGTRLTVL.

This chain joins TRBV7-9 and TRBJ2-5; 10 bases line up with TRBD1. Germline V CDR1 and CDR2: SEHNR, FQNEAQ (reference sequence). CDR3 size: 17 residues. Trimming at V came to 1 base and at J to 0 bases, leaving 5 bases not matched to a gene. The CDR3 DNA reads TGTGCCAGCAGCTTAGACCGGGGACAGGGGTACCAAGAGACCCAGTACTTC. It codes for CASSLDRGQGYQETQYF.

Notes on this clone: One junction end does not reproduce the germline sequence, and a read error may be involved. The CDR3 coding sequence is TGTGCTAGCAGCTATAATAGGGGGCCCGGGGAGCTGTTTTTT. It codes for CASSYNRGPGELFF. V usage is TRBV7-7 and J usage is TRBJ2-2; TRBD1 matches 7 bases. The CDR3 loop spans 14 amino acids. Looked up from germline, CDR1 is SSHAT and CDR2 is FNYEAQ (reference sequence).

In its sample, this clone was seen once. The chain carries TRBV5-1 and TRBJ1-2; 9 bases map to TRBD1. This CDR3 is built from 14 residues. The germline CDR1 and CDR2 sequences are SGHRS and YFSETQ. Germline trimming cut 3 bases from V and 8 bases from J; bases unmatched to any gene: 8. CDR3 bases: TGCGCCAGCAGCTCACGGGACAGGGTAAGCGGCTACACCTTC. It is translated as CASSSRDRVSGYTF.

The J gene is TRBJ2-7, the V gene TRBV28; no firm D call. The CDR3 loop spans 13 amino acids. Per germline, CDR1 MDHEN and CDR2 SYDVKM. The V gene lost 5 bases and the J gene lost 0 bases, with 8 bases spanning the gap. CDR3 sequence (DNA): TGTGCCAGCAGTCGTCAGATCTCCTACGAGCAGTACTTC. Amino acids: CASSRQISYEQYF.

The genes are TRBV7-9 and TRBJ2-3; 16 bases match TRBD2. The CDR3 has 18 amino acids. Germline V gene data show CDR1 as SEHNR and CDR2 as FQNEAQ (reference sequence). V was clipped by 5 bases and J by 2 bases; unmatched bases: 7. Here the CDR3 reads CASSKGTSGRAVTDTQYF. The CDR3 bases are TGTGCCAGCAGCAAAGGGACTAGCGGGAGGGCGGTCACAGATACGCAGTATTTT.

The gene calls are TRBV25-1 and TRBJ2-5; D possibly corresponds to TRBD1 (6 bases). The germline V gene encodes CDR1 MGHDK and CDR2 SYGVNS. The CDR3 runs 15 residues. Trimming stripped 1 base from V and 1 base from J, with 10 bases between. CDR3 in amino acids: CASSEWQGPQETQYF. DNA for the CDR3: TGTGCCAGCAGTGAATGGCAGGGGCCCCAAGAGACCCAGTACTTC.